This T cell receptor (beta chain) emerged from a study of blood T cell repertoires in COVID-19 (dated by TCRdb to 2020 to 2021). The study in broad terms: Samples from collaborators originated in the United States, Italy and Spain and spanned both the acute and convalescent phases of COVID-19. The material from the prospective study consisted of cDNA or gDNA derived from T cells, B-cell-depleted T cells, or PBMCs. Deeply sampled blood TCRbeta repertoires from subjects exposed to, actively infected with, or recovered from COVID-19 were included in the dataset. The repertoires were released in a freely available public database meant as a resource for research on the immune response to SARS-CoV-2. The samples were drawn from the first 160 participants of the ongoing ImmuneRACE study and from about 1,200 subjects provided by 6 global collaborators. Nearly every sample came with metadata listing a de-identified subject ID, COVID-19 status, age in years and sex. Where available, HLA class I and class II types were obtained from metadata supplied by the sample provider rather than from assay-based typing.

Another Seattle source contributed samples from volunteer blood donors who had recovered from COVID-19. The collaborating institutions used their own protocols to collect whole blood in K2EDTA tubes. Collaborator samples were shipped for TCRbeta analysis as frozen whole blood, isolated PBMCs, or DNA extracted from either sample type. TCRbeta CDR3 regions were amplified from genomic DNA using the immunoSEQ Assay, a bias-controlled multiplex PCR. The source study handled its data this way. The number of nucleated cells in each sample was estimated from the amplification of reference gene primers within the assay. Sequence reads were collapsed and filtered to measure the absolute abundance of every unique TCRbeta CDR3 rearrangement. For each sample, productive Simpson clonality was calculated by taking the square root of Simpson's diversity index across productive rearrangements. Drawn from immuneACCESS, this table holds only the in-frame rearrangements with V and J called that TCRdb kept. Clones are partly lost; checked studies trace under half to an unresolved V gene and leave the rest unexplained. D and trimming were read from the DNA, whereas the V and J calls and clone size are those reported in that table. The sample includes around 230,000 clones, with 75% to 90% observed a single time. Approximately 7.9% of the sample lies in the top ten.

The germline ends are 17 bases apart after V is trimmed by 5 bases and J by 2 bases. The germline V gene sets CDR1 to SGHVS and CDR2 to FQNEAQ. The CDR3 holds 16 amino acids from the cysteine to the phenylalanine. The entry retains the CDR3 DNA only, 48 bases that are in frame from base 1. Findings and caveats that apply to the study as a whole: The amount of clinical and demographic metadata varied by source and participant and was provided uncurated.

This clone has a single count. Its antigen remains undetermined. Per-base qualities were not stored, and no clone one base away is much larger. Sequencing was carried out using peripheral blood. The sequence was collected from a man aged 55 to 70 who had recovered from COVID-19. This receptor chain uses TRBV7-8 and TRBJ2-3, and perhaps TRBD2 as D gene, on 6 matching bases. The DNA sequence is TGTGCCAGCAGCCCAGAGGGGACTGGTAACACAGATACGCAGTATTTT. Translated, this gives CASSPEGTGNTDTQYF.